This TCR beta chain derives from a study of T cells after yellow fever vaccination. TCRdb reprocessed the 5' RACE reads with MiXCR, giving one entry per CDR3 protein. The top ten hold approximately 16% of the sample, which has under 55,000 distinct CDR3 sequences, roughly 7% seen once. Germline loops: CDR1 MDHEN, CDR2 SYDVKM. V lost 2 bases and J lost 6, with 10 bases in between. The CDR3 spans 14 residues. This clonotype was seen repeatedly, ten times or more. This clonotype was sampled from a man aged 30-40 years who received the YFV17D yellow fever vaccine. The sequencing used CD8+ T cells not binding an NS4B(214-222) dextramer, sorted from PBMCs, collected 45 days after the yellow fever booster vaccination. V gene TRBV28 combines with J gene TRBJ2-2; D unresolved. The CDR3 nucleotides read TGTGCCAGCAGTTTAGCTAGTCTGTCCGGGGAGCTGTTTTTT. It is translated as CASSLASLSGELFF.